This entry is about one T cell receptor beta chain. The data were produced by immunoSEQ multiplex PCR, yet TCRdb's version contains in-frame clones alone and is incomplete. The sample lists a few hundred thousand clones; around 90% were seen once. Trimming removed 3 bases at V and 6 bases at J, with 21 bases between. Per the germline V gene, CDR1 is DFQATT and CDR2 is SNEGSKA (reference sequence). The CDR3 loop spans 15 amino acids. The sample comes from a study of control samples from healthy donors and cancer patients. The source of this sequence is a man aged 35 to 55 with head and neck cancer. The sample was PBMCs. The chain recombines TRBV20-1 with TRBJ2-7, with D maybe TRBD2 (6 bases). CDR3 nucleotide sequence: TGCAGTGCTAGTCCGGCCGGGACTCGAACGGGCGAGCAGTACTTC. It yields the protein CSASPAGTRTGEQYF.